These 17 T cell receptor beta chains were all obtained from the same sample, sequenced in a study of cytomegalovirus exposure and HLA in healthy donors. Use of 60 Vbeta and 13 Jbeta primers characterized the PCR. Measured with immunoSEQ multiplex PCR; TCRdb has only the in-frame clones, and not every one. In the table there are approximately 90,000 clones, roughly two thirds of which are singletons. Sequenced: PBMCs. The receptors derive from a woman aged 25 to 39 in good health and CMV-seronegative.

The rearrangement links TRBV6-6 to TRBJ2-7, with D possibly matching TRBD1 (5 bases). Trimming shortened V by 5 bases and J by 6 bases, and 17 bases separated the two germline ends. Germline V gene lookup returns CDR1 MNHNY and CDR2 SVGAGI (reference sequence). CDR3 length: 14 residues. For the CDR3, the DNA is TGTGCCAGCAGTGCTCCGGACCTGGGGCGCGAGCAGTACTTC. Encoded protein: CASSAPDLGREQYF.

This clone was picked up one time. This CDR3 is also generated by other DNA sequences in the sample. The gene calls are TRBV27 and TRBJ1-1, with D maybe TRBD1 (6 bases). Trimming took off 2 bases at V and 0 bases at J, with 7 bases between the two ends. CDR3 size: 14 residues. The germline gives CDR1 MNHEY, CDR2 SMNVEV (reference sequence). The CDR3 region is CASSLQGMNTEAFF. The CDR3 bases are TGTGCCAGCAGTTTACAGGGGATGAACACTGAAGCTTTCTTT.

The V and J genes are TRBV6-1 and TRBJ1-5, with D hard to call. Germline-derived CDR1 and CDR2 are MNHNS and SASEGT. The CDR3 contains 14 residues. Trimming removed 4 bases from V and 3 bases from J, with 10 bases in between. Written as DNA, the CDR3 is TGTGCCAGCAGTGCTCCAGGCCCCAATCAGCCCCAGCATTTT. It codes for CASSAPGPNQPQHF.

This chain joins TRBV2 and TRBJ2-2; 7 bases are shared with TRBD2. Per germline, CDR1 SNHLY and CDR2 FYNNEI. V trimming: 8 bases; J trimming: 5 bases; junction bases outside the gene matches: 8. The CDR3 is 14 amino acids. The CDR3 sequence: CASLPSGATGELFF. Here the CDR3 DNA reads TGTGCCAGCCTCCCTAGCGGAGCAACCGGGGAGCTGTTTTTT. The full variable domain, completed using reference TRBV2 and TRBJ2-2, is EPEVTQTPSHQVTQMGQEVILRCVPISNHLYFYWYRQILGQKVEFLVSFYNNEISEKSEIFDDQFSVERPDGSNFTLKIRSTKLEDSAMYFCASLPSGATGELFFGEGSRLTVL.

The chain employs TRBV18 and TRBJ1-1, with D hard to call. CDR3 length: 12 amino acids. Germline-derived CDR1 and CDR2 are KGHSH and LQKENI. Trimming removed 5 bases from V and 12 bases from J, with 16 bases in between. CDR3 coding DNA: TGTGCCAGCTCATCCACTATGGTGGATCCTTTCTTT. Translation: CASSSTMVDPFF.

The V and J genes are TRBV7-8 and TRBJ1-3; 9 bases match TRBD1. Germline CDR1 reads SGHVS; CDR2 reads FQNEAQ. V shed 3 bases and J 5 bases; nucleotides not matched to a gene: 8. This CDR3 has 16 amino acids. CDR3 bases: TGTGCCAGCAGCTTTTCCGTGGACAGGGGCAGAAACACCATATATTTT. It yields the protein CASSFSVDRGRNTIYF.

V gene TRBV14 combines with J gene TRBJ2-1; 8 nucleotides match TRBD2. Germline assignment: CDR1 SGHDN and CDR2 FVKESK. V lost 0 bases and J lost 7; bases outside the gene matches: 8. CDR3 length: 16 residues. CDR3 residues: CASSQDSGLASNEQFF. CDR3 DNA: TGTGCCAGCAGCCAAGATAGTGGACTAGCCTCGAATGAGCAGTTCTTC.

The CDR3 bases are TGTGCCAGCTCACCCGGGGACTATGGCTACACCTTC. It translates to CASSPGDYGYTF. V and J are TRBV18 and TRBJ1-2, with D hard to call. Trimming shortened V by 3 bases and J by 3 bases, and 5 bases separated the two germline ends. The CDR3 covers 12 residues. Germline V lookup: CDR1 KGHSH, CDR2 LQKENI.

This chain uses TRBV19 with TRBJ2-2; 9 bases line up with TRBD1. Germline V CDR1 and CDR2: LNHDA, SQIVND (reference sequence). The V gene end was trimmed by 4 bases and the J gene end by 5 bases; junction bases not matched to a gene: 5. There are 15 residues in the CDR3. CDR3 bases: TGTGCCAGTAGTACGGGACAGGGTTGGACCGGGGAGCTGTTTTTT. It yields the protein CASSTGQGWTGELFF.

The V and J genes are TRBV5-4 and TRBJ2-1; the match to TRBD2 covers 11 bases. The J segment lost 6 bases and the V segment lost 0 bases, leaving 5 bases of the junction unmatched. The CDR3 spans 16 residues. The V gene's germline CDR1 is SGHNT and CDR2 YYREEE (reference sequence). The CDR3 here is CASSLELAGVRNEQFF. CDR3 coding DNA: TGTGCCAGCAGCTTGGAACTAGCGGGAGTTCGCAATGAGCAGTTCTTC.

This sequence joins TRBV5-6 and TRBJ1-4, with D uncertain. This CDR3 is built from 13 residues. CDR1 and CDR2 from the germline V gene are SGHDT and YYEEEE. Deletions cut 0 bases from V and 8 bases from J, with 8 bases between. The chain's CDR3 is CASSLGRGEKLFF. CDR3 in DNA: TGTGCCAGCAGCTTGGGGCGAGGCGAAAAACTGTTTTTT.

V and J are TRBV7-9 and TRBJ1-1, with 11 bases lining up with TRBD1. The CDR3 is 18 amino acids. Germline-derived CDR1 and CDR2 are SEHNR and FQNEAQ (reference sequence). Trimming cost V 5 bases and J 0 bases; bases outside gene matches: 11. The CDR3 loop is CASSPRTGGQEMNTEAFF. In nucleotides, the CDR3 is TGTGCCAGCAGCCCCCGGACAGGGGGCCAAGAAATGAACACTGAAGCTTTCTTT.

The V and J genes are TRBV13 and TRBJ2-7; D is undetermined. Germline CDR1 reads PRHDT; CDR2 reads FYEKMQ (reference sequence). With 2 bases removed from V and 2 bases from J, the gap between germline ends came to 7 bases. CDR3 length equals 13 residues. This CDR3 is CASSLNRAYEQYF. CDR3 in DNA: TGTGCCAGCAGCTTAAACAGAGCCTACGAGCAGTACTTC.

V usage is TRBV10-2 and J usage is TRBJ2-5; D is perhaps TRBD1 (6 bases). Trimming left V 5 bases short and J 5 bases short, with 18 bases between. Germline CDR1 is WSHSY and CDR2 is SAAADI. The CDR3 runs 15 residues. The CDR3 region is CASSRRDKGAETQYF. CDR3 coding DNA: TGCGCCAGCAGTCGCCGGGACAAGGGCGCCGAGACCCAGTACTTC.

This CDR3 reads CASSQTVRDRVLGGYTF. The CDR3 coding sequence is TGCGCCAGCAGCCAGACAGTACGGGACAGGGTTTTGGGTGGCTACACCTTC. The chain uses TRBV4-1 and TRBJ1-2; 9 bases align to TRBD1. The V and J ends lost 3 bases and 7 bases, in that order; junction bases with no gene match: 15. Germline V gene sequence: CDR1 MGHRA, CDR2 YSYEKL. The CDR3 sequence is 17 residues long.

The chain joins TRBV6-1 to TRBJ2-1; 13 nucleotides agree with TRBD2. CDR1 and CDR2 from the germline V gene are MNHNS and SASEGT. V lost 6 bases and J lost 4; bases outside the gene matches: 3. This CDR3 is 15 amino acids long. This CDR3 reads CASRGTSGKYNEQFF. The DNA for the CDR3 is TGTGCCAGCAGAGGGACTAGCGGGAAGTACAATGAGCAGTTCTTC.

The V gene is TRBV11-1, the J gene TRBJ1-1, with 9 bases identical to TRBD1. Looked up from germline, CDR1 is SGHAT and CDR2 is FQDESV (reference sequence). The junction had 11 bases not matched to a gene; V was cut back by 5 bases and J by 4 bases. This CDR3 has 16 residues. The chain's CDR3 is CASSGYNRGRRTEAFF. The CDR3 DNA is TGTGCCAGCAGCGGATATAACAGGGGGCGTCGCACTGAAGCTTTCTTT.